What follows is one T cell receptor beta chain and its context. As yet, its antigen is unknown. Germline V gene data show CDR1 as PRHDT and CDR2 as FYEKMQ (reference sequence). The CDR3 spans 15 residues. All the people who gave samples were healthy bone marrow donors. PCR primers comprised 60 Vbeta and 13 Jbeta primers. Generated by immunoSEQ multiplex PCR, the TCRdb table keeps only in-frame clones and is missing some. The sample holds approximately 140,000 clones; just under 85% are singletons and the top ten take 4.1%. The data are from a study of cytomegalovirus exposure and HLA in healthy donors. Study observations and caveats: Cytomegalovirus association was listed for 150 to 200 TCR beta chains. When analyzed later, a missense DCLRE1C variant was found to be linked to TCR beta V- and J-gene trimming.

The receptor's source is a man aged 40-55 years in good health and CMV-seropositive. The sequenced sample was PBMCs. The rearrangement links TRBV13 to TRBJ2-5, with 7 bases that match TRBD2. The end of the DNA aligns better with TRBJ2-7, so the J call may be wrong. In nucleotides, the CDR3 is TGTGCCAGCAGCCACCTCTGGGAGGGGTCCTACGAGCAGTACTTC. It encodes CASSHLWEGSYEQYF.